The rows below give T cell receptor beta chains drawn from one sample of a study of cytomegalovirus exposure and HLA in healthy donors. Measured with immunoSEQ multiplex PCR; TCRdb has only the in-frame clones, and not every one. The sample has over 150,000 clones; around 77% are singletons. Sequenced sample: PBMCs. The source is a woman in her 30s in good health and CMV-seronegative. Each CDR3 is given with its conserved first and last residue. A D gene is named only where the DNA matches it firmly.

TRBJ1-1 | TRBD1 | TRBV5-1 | CASSSGTGAHLNTEAFF
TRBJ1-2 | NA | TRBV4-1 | CASSQGGPHGYPF
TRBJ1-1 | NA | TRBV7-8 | CASSLEWTVNTEAFF
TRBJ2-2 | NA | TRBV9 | CASSVDITGELFF
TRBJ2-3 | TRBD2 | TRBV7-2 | CASSLFPSGTTDTQYF
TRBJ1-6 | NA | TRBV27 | CASSLIVTSRGRSPLHF
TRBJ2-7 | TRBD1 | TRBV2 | CASSRDRGPGWSSYEQYF
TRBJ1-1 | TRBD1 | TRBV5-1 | CASSSQGASTEAFF
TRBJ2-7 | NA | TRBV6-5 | CASSSNLNYEQYF
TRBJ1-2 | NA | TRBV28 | CASSSLRARGYTF
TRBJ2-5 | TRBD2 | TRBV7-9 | CASSFARLAEETQYF
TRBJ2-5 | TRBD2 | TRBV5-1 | CASSIAGRAMGETQYF
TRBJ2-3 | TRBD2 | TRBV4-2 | CASSQAGTSGRGVGQYF
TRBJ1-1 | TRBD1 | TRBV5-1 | CASSFDRVNTEAFF
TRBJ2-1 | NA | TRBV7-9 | CASSPYNDEQFF
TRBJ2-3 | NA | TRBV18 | CASSQTSGVRTDTQYF